This T cell receptor beta chain came from a study of blood T cell repertoires in COVID-19. About the research overall: Some COVID-19 samples were acute and others convalescent; all came from the United States, Italy and Spain. Sources were T cells, B-cell-depleted T cells, or PBMCs; the material itself was cDNA or gDNA.

Original processing notes: Amplification of reference gene primers was used by the study to estimate nucleated cell counts. TCRdb's table, derived via immunoSEQ multiplex PCR, lists solely in-frame clones and lacks some. V, J and clone size are those of that table, while D and trimming were read from the DNA. The sample carries approximately 61,000 clones, around four fifths recorded once. Sequencing used peripheral blood. The origin of this receptor is a woman aged 70-85 years with acute or convalescent COVID-19.

Here the CDR3 reads CASTSGRGDEQYF. Here the CDR3 DNA reads TGTGCCAGCACCTCCGGCAGGGGGGACGAGCAGTACTTC. This chain joins TRBV5-5 and TRBJ2-7, with TRBD1 as a possible D gene (7 bases). This CDR3 comprises 13 residues. CDR1 SGHKS and CDR2 YYEKEE come from the germline V gene (reference sequence). V gave up 6 bases and J gave up 5 bases, with 15 bases separating them.